The present entry profiles one T cell receptor (beta chain) with its context. Which antigen it targets is not known. Per-base qualities were not stored, and no clone one base away is much larger. The library came from the immunoSEQ multiplex PCR assay. The authors' analysis ran thus. A statistical classification framework was built for diagnosing cytomegalovirus status from the catalog of TCR beta chain sequences. Entries here come from immuneACCESS through TCRdb and include only in-frame sequences with V and J called. Some clones fail to appear in such tables; in the studies checked, an unresolved V gene covers under half of the shortfall, and the cause of the remainder is unknown. V and J calls and clone size are as listed in that table; D and trimming were resolved from the DNA. The sample profile shows around 140,000 clones; approximately 88% of them were found once. Less than 5.5% of the sample is held by the ten biggest clonotypes.

Donors formed part of the validation cohort, which comprised 120 or so subjects and was distinct from the first cohort of 690 or so subjects. This sample is drawn from a study of cytomegalovirus exposure and HLA in healthy donors (dated by TCRdb to about 2017). About the study as a whole: The 700 or so repertoires of the first cohort and the roughly 110 validation repertoires were produced on the same platform, according to a later analysis. A separate validation cohort of 100 to 150 different subjects was used in addition to the approximately 700-subject first cohort. To predict cytomegalovirus infection status, the study brought together high-throughput TCR immunosequencing, statistical association of individual TCRs with disease status, and machine learning. The study was designed to test whether signatures of past pathogen exposure could be identified by cataloging public T cell receptors.

Study-wide conclusions, independent of this receptor: In the study, some 160 TCR beta chains were listed as associated with cytomegalovirus. The authors suggested that the approach could potentially be extended to other disease states and immunological phenotypes. In a later analysis, TCRs clustered in the first cohort were found to also tend to co-occur in the roughly 120 validation repertoires, with 90% to 95% of cluster scores above 0. The validation cohort had no HLA typing available for a later analysis, so co-occurrence within that cohort was assessed over all 120 or so repertoires. Three of the identified cytomegalovirus-associated TCR beta chains were confirmed in vitro to be specific for cytomegalovirus antigens. The classifier was reported to diagnose cytomegalovirus status with high specificity and sensitivity in both the original cohort and the validation cohort. Most TCR sequences were observed very rarely across donors, whereas some public TCRs were present in many individuals.

The trim is 2 bases for V and 7 bases for J, with a gap of 14 bases between the germline ends. Including cysteine and phenylalanine, the CDR3 has 14 amino acids. The retained sequence is limited to the CDR3, 42 bases, with the frame set at the first base. The germline V gene yields MGHRA for CDR1 and YSYEKL for CDR2. This receptor was taken from a man aged 18 to 35 in good health and CMV-seropositive. Sequenced: PBMCs. The chain employs TRBV4-1 and TRBJ1-1; the D gene identity is not certain. The DNA is as follows: TGCGCCAGCAGCCAATTGACTAACTCCGTTGAAGCTTTCTTT. Its protein is CASSQLTNSVEAFF.